Listed here is a single T cell receptor (beta chain). Its antigen is not identified. The source of the sample is a study of STAT5B mutations in CD4+ large granular lymphocyte leukemia. General study points: TRBV06-family usage was enriched in top patient clones (8/27) versus controls (2/35).

The germline V gene has CDR1 MNHNS and CDR2 SASEGT. This CDR3 is 13 amino acids long. Trimming removed 5 bases at V and 4 bases at J, with 10 bases between. This was a survey-level run. Original processing notes: Lowest detectable productive clonotype frequency was 2.59 x 10-5. The table came from immunoSEQ multiplex PCR; TCRdb's copy has only in-frame clones and leaves some out. The V and J calls and clone size come from that table; D and trimming were worked out from the DNA. The sample consists of some 41,000 clones, 65% to 85% of them appearing once. The TCR was taken from a human donor in good health. Sequenced input: CD4+ T cells from blood buffy coats. The rearrangement joins TRBV6-1 to TRBJ2-3, with D maybe TRBD1 (6 bases). The CDR3 reads CASSQGLADTQYF. In DNA, the CDR3 is TGTGCCAGCAGTCAGGGGTTGGCAGATACGCAGTATTTT.